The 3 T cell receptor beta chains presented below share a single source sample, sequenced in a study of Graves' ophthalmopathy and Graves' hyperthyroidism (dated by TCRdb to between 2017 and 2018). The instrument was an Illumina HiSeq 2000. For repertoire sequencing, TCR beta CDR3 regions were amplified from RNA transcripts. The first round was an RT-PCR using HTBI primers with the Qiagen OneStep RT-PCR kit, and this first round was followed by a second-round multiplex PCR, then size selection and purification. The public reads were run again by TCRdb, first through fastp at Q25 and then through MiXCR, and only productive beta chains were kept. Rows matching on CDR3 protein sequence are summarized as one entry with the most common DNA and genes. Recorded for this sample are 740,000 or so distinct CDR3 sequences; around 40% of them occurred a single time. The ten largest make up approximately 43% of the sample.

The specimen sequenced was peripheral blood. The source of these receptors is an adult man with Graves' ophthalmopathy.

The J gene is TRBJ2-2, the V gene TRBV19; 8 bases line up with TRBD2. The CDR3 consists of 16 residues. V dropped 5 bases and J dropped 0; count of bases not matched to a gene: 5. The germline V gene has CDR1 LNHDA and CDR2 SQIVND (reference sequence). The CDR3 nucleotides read TGTGCCAGTAGTGCGGGGGGCGTCGCGAACACCGGGGAGCTGTTTTTT. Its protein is CASSAGGVANTGELFF.

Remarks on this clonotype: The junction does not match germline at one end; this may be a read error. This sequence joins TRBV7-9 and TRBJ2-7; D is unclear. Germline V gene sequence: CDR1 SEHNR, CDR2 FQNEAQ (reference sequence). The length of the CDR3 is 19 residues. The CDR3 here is CASSQEVKTVSPDSYEQYF. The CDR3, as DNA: TGCGCCAGCAGCCAAGAAGTTAAGACGGTCTCCCCGGACTCCTACGAGCAGTACTTC.

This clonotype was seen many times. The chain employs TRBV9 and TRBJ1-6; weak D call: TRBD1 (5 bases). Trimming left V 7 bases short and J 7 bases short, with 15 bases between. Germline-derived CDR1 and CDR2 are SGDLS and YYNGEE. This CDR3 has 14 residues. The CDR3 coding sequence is TGTGCCAGCTCACCGGGCAGGGCCAATTCACCCCTCCACTTT. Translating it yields CASSPGRANSPLHF.